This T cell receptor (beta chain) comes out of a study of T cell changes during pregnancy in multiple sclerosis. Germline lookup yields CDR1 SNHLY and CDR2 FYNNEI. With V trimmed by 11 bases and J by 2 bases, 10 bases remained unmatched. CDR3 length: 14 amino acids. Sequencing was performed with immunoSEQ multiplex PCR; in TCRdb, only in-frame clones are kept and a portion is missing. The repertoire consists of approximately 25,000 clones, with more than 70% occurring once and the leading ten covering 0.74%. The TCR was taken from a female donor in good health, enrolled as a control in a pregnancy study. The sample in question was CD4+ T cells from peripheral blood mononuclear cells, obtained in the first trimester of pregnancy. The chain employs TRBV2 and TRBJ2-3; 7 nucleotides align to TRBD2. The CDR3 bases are TGTGCCGGGAGGGACCAAGAGGCCACAGATACGCAGTATTTT. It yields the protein CAGRDQEATDTQYF.